Shown below are 6 T cell receptor beta chains from a single sample sequenced in a study of beta chain features in type 1 diabetes. Expressed TCRB transcripts got sequenced, as all isolated RNA was reverse transcribed. Method: immunoSEQ multiplex PCR; TCRdb's copy keeps in-frame clones and lacks some. The sample includes about 900,000 clones, about 17% of them seen just once. The sequenced sample consisted of naive CD4+ T cells from blood. The receptors shown here come from a woman aged 18 to 35 in good health.

This chain joins TRBV15 and TRBJ2-3, with 10 bases lining up with TRBD2. The CDR3 runs to 20 residues. Losses at the gene ends were 1 base for V and 4 bases for J; bases not matched to a gene: 17. Germline CDR1 and CDR2: LNHNV and YYDKDF (reference sequence). DNA of the CDR3: TGTGCCACCAGCAGAGGACTCGAATTAGCGGGAGGAATCGGCGCAGATACGCAGTATTTT. Protein sequence: CATSRGLELAGGIGADTQYF.

This clone was picked up a small number of times. The CDR3 sequence: CSARSGGGYTF. The CDR3 DNA follows: TGCAGTGCTAGGTCTGGGGGTGGCTACACCTTC. The chain joins TRBV20-1 to TRBJ1-2; tentative D call: TRBD1 (5 bases). Germline V gene lookup returns CDR1 DFQATT and CDR2 SNEGSKA (reference sequence). This CDR3 contains 11 residues. Trimming removed 3 bases from V and 7 bases from J, with 9 bases in between.

This rearrangement joins TRBV18 to TRBJ2-1, with unresolved D. This CDR3 has 16 amino acids. V was cut by 7 bases and J by 0 bases, with 16 bases left in between. Per the germline V gene, CDR1 is KGHSH and CDR2 is LQKENI. The CDR3 protein is CASFPMARSSYNEQFF. CDR3 coding DNA: TGTGCCAGCTTTCCGATGGCCCGGAGCTCCTACAATGAGCAGTTCTTC.

This chain connects TRBV28 to TRBJ1-3; 7 bases map to TRBD1. The V and J ends lost 7 bases and 0 bases, in that order; junction bases with no gene match: 9. Germline lookup yields CDR1 MDHEN and CDR2 SYDVKM. The CDR3 is made up of 16 amino acids. The CDR3 reads CASILRTGNSGNTIYF. In DNA form, the CDR3 reads TGTGCCAGCATCCTCCGGACAGGAAACTCTGGAAACACCATATATTTT.

On this clone: The same CDR3 is also encoded by other DNA sequences in this sample. The CDR3 nucleotides are TGCGCCAGCAGCCTCGGGACAGGCGGTCAGCCCCAGCATTTT. It encodes CASSLGTGGQPQHF. The chain is built from TRBV5-1 and TRBJ1-5; 8 nucleotides agree with TRBD1. The J segment lost 6 bases and the V segment lost 4 bases, leaving 6 bases of the junction unmatched. CDR3 length: 14 residues. The germline gives CDR1 SGHRS, CDR2 YFSETQ.

The CDR3 region has the DNA TGTGCCAGCAGCCAAGGGCTTGCGGTCCAAGAGACCCAGTACTTC. This sequence encodes CASSQGLAVQETQYF. The gene calls are TRBV14 and TRBJ2-5; D gene unclear. The CDR3 loop spans 15 amino acids. V was cut by 1 base and J by 1 base, with 10 bases left in between. CDR1 is SGHDN, CDR2 FVKESK, per germline. Using reference TRBV14 and TRBJ2-5 for the parts outside the CDR3, the full variable domain is EAGVTQFPSHSVIEKGQTVTLRCDPISGHDNLYWYRRVMGKEIKFLLHFVKESKQDESGMPNNRFLAERTGGTYSTLKVQPAELEDSGVYFCASSQGLAVQETQYFGPGTRLLVL.